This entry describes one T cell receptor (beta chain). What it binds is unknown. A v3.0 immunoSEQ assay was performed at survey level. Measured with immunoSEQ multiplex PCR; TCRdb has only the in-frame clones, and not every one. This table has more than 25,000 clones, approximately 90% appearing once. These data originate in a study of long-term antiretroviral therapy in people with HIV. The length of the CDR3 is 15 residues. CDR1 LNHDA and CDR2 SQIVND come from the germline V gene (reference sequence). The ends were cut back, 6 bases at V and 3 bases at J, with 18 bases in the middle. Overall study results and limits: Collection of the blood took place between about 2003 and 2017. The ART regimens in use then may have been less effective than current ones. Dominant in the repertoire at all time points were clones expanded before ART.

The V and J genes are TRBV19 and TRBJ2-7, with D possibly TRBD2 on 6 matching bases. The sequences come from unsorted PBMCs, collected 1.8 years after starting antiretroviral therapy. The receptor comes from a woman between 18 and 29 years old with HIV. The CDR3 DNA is TGTGCCAGTAGCCCCACCGGGACGGGAGACTACGAGCAGTACTTC. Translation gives CASSPTGTGDYEQYF.